This T cell receptor (beta chain) was obtained from a study of PD-1 blockade in classical Hodgkin lymphoma. Sequenced by immunoSEQ multiplex PCR; TCRdb stores in-frame clones only, minus some. The table shows approximately 21,000 clones, with more than 80% occurring only once. Time point indicated: cycle 4 day 1 (C4D1), after five to seven weeks of nivolumab. Brentuximab vedotin exposure varied, and every patient relapsed after autologous stem cell transplantation. Researchers pulled CD8+ T cells out of thawed PBMCs using magnetic negative selection. From germline, CDR1 is SGHTA and CDR2 FQGNSA. Trimming removed 8 bases at V and 4 bases at J, with 8 bases between. The length of the CDR3 is 11 residues.

This chain joins TRBV7-2 and TRBJ1-1; D uncertain. The receptor's source is a human donor with classical Hodgkin lymphoma. Sample: CD8+ T cells from blood, taken before the fourth cycle of nivolumab. In DNA form, the CDR3 reads TGTGCCAGCGGAGAGGGCACTGAAGCTTTCTTT. Residues: CASGEGTEAFF.